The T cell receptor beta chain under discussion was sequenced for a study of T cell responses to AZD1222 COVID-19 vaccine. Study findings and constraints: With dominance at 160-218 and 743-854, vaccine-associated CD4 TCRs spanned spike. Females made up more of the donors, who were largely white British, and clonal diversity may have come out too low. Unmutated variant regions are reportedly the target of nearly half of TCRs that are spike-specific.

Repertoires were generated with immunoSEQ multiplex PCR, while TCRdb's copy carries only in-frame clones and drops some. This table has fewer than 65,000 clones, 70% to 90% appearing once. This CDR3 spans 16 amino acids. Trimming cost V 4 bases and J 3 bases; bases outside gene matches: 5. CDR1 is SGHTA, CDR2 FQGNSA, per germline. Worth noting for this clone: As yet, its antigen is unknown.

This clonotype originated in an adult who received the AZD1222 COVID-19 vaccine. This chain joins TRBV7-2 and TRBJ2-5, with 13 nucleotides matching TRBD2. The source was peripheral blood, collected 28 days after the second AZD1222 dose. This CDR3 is CASSSGLAGIKETQYF. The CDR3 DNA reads TGTGCCAGCAGCTCGGGACTAGCGGGAATTAAAGAGACCCAGTACTTC.